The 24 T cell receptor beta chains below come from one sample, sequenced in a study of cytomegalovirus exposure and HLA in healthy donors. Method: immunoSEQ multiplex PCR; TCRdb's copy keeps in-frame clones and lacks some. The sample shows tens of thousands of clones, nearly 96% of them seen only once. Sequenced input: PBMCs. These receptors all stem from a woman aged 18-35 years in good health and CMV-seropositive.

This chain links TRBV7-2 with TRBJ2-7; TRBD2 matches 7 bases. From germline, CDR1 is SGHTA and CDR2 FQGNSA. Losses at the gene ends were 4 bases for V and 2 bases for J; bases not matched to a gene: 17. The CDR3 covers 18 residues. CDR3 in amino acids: CASSSYLLAPRLTYEQYF. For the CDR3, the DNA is TGTGCCAGCAGCTCCTATCTACTAGCGCCACGCCTCACCTACGAGCAGTACTTC.

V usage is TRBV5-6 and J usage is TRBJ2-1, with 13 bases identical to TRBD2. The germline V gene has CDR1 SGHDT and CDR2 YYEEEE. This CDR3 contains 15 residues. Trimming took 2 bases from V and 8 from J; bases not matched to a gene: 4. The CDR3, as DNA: TGTGCCAGCAGCTTTGGACTAGCGGGAGACGATGAGCAGTTCTTC. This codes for CASSFGLAGDDEQFF.

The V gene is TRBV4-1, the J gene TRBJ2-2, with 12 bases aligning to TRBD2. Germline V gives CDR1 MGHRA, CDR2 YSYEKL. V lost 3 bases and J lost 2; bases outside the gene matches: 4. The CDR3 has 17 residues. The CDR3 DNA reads TGCGCCAGCAGCCAGCTAGCGGGAGGGCCTAACACCGGGGAGCTGTTTTTT. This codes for CASSQLAGGPNTGELFF.

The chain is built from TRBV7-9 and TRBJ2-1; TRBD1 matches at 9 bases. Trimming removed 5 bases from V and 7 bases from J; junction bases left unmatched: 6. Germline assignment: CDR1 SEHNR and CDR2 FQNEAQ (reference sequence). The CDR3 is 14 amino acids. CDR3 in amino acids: CASSARDRENEQFF. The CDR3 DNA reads TGTGCCAGCAGCGCCCGGGACAGGGAAAATGAGCAGTTCTTC. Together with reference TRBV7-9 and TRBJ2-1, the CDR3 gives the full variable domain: DTGVSQNPRHKITKRGQNVTFRCDPISEHNRLYWYRQTLGQGPEFLTYFQNEAQLEKSRLLSDRFSAERPKGSFSTLEIQRTEQGDSAMYLCASSARDRENEQFFGPGTRLTVL.

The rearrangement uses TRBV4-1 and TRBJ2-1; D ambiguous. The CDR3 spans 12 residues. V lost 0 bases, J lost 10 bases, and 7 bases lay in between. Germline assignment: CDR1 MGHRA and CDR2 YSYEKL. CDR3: CASSQDAREQFF. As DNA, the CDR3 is TGCGCCAGCAGCCAAGATGCGCGAGAGCAGTTCTTC.

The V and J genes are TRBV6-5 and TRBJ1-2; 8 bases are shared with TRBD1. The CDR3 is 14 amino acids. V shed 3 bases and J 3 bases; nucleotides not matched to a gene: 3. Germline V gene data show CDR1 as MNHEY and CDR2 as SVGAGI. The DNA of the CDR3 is TGTGCCAGCAGTTATTTACAGGGGGACTATGGCTACACCTTC. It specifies CASSYLQGDYGYTF.

The CDR3 DNA sequence: TGTGCCAGTACTTACCTAGGGAACACCGGGGAGCTGTTTTTT. Amino acid sequence: CASTYLGNTGELFF. The rearrangement joins TRBV19 to TRBJ2-2; D call uncertain. The CDR3 has 14 residues. V was cut by 7 bases and J by 1 base, with 10 bases left in between. From germline, CDR1 is LNHDA and CDR2 SQIVND (reference sequence). Full variable domain (outside the CDR3, taken from reference TRBV19 and TRBJ2-2): DGGITQSPKYLFRKEGQNVTLSCEQNLNHDAMYWYRQDPGQGLRLIYYSQIVNDFQKGDIAEGYSVSREKKESFPLTVTSAQKNPTAFYLCASTYLGNTGELFFGEGSRLTVL.

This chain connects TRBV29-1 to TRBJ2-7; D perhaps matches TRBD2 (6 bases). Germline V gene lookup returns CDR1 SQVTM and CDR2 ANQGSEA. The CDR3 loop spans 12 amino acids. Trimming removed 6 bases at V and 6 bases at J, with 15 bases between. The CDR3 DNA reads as TGCAGCGTAGCACTAGCATCAGGCGAGCAGTACTTC. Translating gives CSVALASGEQYF.

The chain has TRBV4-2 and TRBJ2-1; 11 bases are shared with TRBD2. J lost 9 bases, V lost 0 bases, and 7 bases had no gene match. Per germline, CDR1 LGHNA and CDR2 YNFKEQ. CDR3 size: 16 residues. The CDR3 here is CASSQEVLAGVVEQFF. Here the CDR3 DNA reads TGTGCCAGCAGCCAAGAGGTACTAGCGGGAGTAGTTGAGCAGTTCTTC.

CDR3 amino acids: CASSLAPPDRGLSDTQYF. The CDR3 DNA sequence: TGTGCCAGCAGTTTAGCCCCGCCGGACAGGGGTCTGTCAGATACGCAGTATTTT. The rearrangement links TRBV28 to TRBJ2-3; TRBD1 matches 9 bases. Unmatched junction bases numbered 13, after V lost 2 bases and J lost 4 bases. The germline V gene has CDR1 MDHEN and CDR2 SYDVKM. The CDR3 length is 18 residues.

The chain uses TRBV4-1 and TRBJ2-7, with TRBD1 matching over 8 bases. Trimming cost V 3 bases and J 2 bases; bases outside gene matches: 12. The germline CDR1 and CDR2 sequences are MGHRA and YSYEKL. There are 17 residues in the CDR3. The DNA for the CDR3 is TGCGCCAGCAGCCAGTTATTTGGACAGGGAACGACCTACGAGCAGTACTTC. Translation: CASSQLFGQGTTYEQYF.

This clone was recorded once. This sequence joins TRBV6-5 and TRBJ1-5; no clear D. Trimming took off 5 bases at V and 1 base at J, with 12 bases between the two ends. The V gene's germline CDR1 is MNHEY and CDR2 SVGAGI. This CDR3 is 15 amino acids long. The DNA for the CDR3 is TGTGCCAGCAGTCCCTACTCCACGAGCAATCAGCCCCAGCATTTT. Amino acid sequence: CASSPYSTSNQPQHF.

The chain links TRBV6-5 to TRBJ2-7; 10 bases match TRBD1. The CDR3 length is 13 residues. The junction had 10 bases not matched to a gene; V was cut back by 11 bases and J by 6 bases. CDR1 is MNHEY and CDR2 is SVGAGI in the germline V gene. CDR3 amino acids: CASGRDRGSEQYF. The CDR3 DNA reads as TGTGCCTCGGGAAGGGACAGGGGATCCGAGCAGTACTTC.

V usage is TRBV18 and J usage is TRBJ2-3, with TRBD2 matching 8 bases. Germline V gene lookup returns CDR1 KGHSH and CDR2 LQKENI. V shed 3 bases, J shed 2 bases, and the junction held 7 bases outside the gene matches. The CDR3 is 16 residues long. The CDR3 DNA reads TGTGCCAGCTCACCGCGACTAGCGAGAACCACAGATACGCAGTATTTT. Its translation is CASSPRLARTTDTQYF.

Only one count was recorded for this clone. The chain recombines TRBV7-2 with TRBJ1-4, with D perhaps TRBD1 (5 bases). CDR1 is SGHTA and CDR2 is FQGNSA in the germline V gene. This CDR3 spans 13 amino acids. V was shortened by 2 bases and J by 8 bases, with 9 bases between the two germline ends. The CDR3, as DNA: TGTGCCAGCAGCTTATGGGGGGGAGAAAAACTGTTTTTT. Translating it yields CASSLWGGEKLFF.

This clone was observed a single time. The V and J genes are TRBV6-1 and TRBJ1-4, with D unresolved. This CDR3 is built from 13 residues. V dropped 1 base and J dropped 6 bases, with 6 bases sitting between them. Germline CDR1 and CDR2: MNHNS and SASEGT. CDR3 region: CASSEVVYEKLFF. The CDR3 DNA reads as TGTGCCAGCAGTGAAGTAGTTTATGAAAAACTGTTTTTT.

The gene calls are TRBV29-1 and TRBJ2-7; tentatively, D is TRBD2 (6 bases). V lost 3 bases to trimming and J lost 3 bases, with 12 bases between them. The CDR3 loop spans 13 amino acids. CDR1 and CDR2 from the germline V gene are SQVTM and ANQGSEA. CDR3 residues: CSVDSGPNYEQYF. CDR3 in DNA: TGCAGCGTTGATAGCGGACCGAACTACGAGCAGTACTTC.

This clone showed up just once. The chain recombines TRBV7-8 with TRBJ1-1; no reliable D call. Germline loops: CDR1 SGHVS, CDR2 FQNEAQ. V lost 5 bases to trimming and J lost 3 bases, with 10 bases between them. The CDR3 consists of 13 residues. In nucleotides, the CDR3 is TGTGCCAGCAGCCTAAAGAGGGACACTGAAGCTTTCTTT. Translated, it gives CASSLKRDTEAFF.

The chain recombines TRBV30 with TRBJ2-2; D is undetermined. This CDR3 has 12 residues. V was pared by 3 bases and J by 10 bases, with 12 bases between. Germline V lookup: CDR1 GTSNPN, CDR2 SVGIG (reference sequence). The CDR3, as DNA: TGTGCCTGGAGCCGGCGGTCAGCGGAGCTGTTTTTT. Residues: CAWSRRSAELFF.

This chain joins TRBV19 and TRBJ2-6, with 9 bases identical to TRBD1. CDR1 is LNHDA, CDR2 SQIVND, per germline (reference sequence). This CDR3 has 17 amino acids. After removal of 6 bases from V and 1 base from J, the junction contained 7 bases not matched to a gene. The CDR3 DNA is TGTGCCAGTAGGAAGGGACAGGGTAGATCTGGGGCCAACGTCCTGACTTTC. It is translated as CASRKGQGRSGANVLTF.

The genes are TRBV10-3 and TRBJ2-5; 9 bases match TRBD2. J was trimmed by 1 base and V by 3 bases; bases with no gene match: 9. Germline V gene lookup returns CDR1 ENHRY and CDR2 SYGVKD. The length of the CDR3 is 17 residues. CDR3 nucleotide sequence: TGTGCCATCAGTGACCCTCTTGTAGCGGGAGTCCAAGAGACCCAGTACTTC. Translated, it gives CAISDPLVAGVQETQYF.

The CDR3 region has the DNA TGTGCCAGCAGCTTAGATGGACAGGAGTACAATGAGCAGTTCTTC. Translation: CASSLDGQEYNEQFF. This sequence joins TRBV7-6 and TRBJ2-1; 7 bases are shared with TRBD1. The CDR3 has 15 residues. The germline CDR1 and CDR2 sequences are SGHVS and FNYEAQ. Trimming took 1 base from V and 4 from J; bases not matched to a gene: 4. The full variable domain, completed using reference TRBV7-6 and TRBJ2-1, is GAGVSQSPRYKVTKRGQDVALRCDPISGHVSLYWYRQALGQGPEFLTYFNYEAQQDKSGLPNDRFSAERPEGSISTLTIQRTEQRDSAMYRCASSLDGQEYNEQFFGPGTRLTVL.

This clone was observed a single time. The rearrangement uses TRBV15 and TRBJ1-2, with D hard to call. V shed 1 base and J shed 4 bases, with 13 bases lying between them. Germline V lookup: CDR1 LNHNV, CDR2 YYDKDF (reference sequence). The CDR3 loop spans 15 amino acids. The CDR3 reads CATSRVADEIYGYTF. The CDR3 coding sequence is TGTGCCACCAGCAGAGTAGCGGACGAAATCTATGGCTACACCTTC.

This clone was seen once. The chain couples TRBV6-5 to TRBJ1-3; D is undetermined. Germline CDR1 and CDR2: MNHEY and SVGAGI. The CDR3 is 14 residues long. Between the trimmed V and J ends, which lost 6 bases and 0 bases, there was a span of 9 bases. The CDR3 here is CASRSLSSGNTIYF. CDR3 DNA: TGTGCCAGCAGGTCCCTGAGCTCTGGAAACACCATATATTTT.